A single sample is the source of the 22 T cell receptor beta chains below, sequenced in a study of CD8+CD57+ T cells in acquired aplastic anemia. It was genomic DNA that served as the template for profiling TCR beta VDJ and CDR3. MiXCR was run by TCRdb on the reads, yielding one entry per CDR3 protein. The table lists roughly 170,000 distinct CDR3 sequences, around 60% of them singletons. The material sequenced was sorted CD4+, CD8+, or CD8+CD57+ T cells (not recorded which) from PBMCs. These receptors all stem from a human donor in good health.

J is TRBJ2-5 and V is TRBV5-1; D ambiguous. The CDR3 spans 13 residues. From germline, CDR1 is SGHRS and CDR2 YFSETQ. Trimming left V 0 bases short and J 5 bases short, with 8 bases between. CDR3 loop: CASSLEARETQYF. The DNA of the CDR3 is TGCGCCAGCAGCTTGGAAGCAAGGGAGACCCAGTACTTC.

The V call is TRBV7-9, the J call TRBJ2-1; D uncertain. The CDR3 spans 12 residues. V shed 5 bases and J shed 7 bases, with 9 bases lying between them. CDR1 and CDR2 (germline): SEHNR, FQNEAQ (reference sequence). The CDR3 DNA reads as TGTGCCAGCAGCCCAACATCAAATGAGCAGTTCTTC. Encoded protein: CASSPTSNEQFF.

The V call is TRBV20-1, the J call TRBJ2-7; 7 positions match TRBD1. The CDR3 runs 15 residues. Unmatched junction bases numbered 8, after V lost 2 bases and J lost 1 base. Germline CDR1 DFQATT, CDR2 SNEGSKA (reference sequence). CDR3 nucleotides: TGCAGTGCTAGACCCCTTGACAGGGAATCCTACGAGCAGTACTTC. Its protein product is CSARPLDRESYEQYF.

As regards this clonotype: This could be a read error, since a much larger clone is one nucleotide away. The chain combines TRBV11-3 with TRBJ2-7; weak D call: TRBD1 (6 bases). The V gene's germline CDR1 is SGHNT and CDR2 YENEEA. The CDR3 contains 12 residues. V lost 5 bases and J lost 9, with 14 bases in between. CDR3 in amino acids: CASSPYRDGQYF. In DNA form, the CDR3 reads TGTGCCAGCAGCCCATACAGGGACGGGCAGTACTTC.

Many counts were recorded for this clonotype. This chain connects TRBV4-2 to TRBJ1-5, with no clear D. The CDR3 runs 16 residues. V was pared by 0 bases and J by 2 bases, with 11 bases between. Germline V gives CDR1 LGHNA, CDR2 YNFKEQ. For the CDR3, the DNA is TGTGCCAGCAGCCAAGAGTTAGTGGTTGGCAATCAGCCCCAGCATTTT. Its protein is CASSQELVVGNQPQHF.

The chain is built from TRBV7-2 and TRBJ2-5; no firm D call. The germline CDR1 and CDR2 sequences are SGHTA and FQGNSA. This CDR3 region has 13 residues. Trimming removed 7 bases at V and 2 bases at J, with 11 bases between. CDR3 sequence: CASTHGRQETQYF. In DNA form, the CDR3 reads TGTGCCAGCACCCACGGACGTCAAGAGACCCAGTACTTC. Full variable domain (missing parts from reference TRBV7-2 and TRBJ2-5): GAGVSQSPSNKVTEKGKDVELRCDPISGHTALYWYRQSLGQGLEFLIYFQGNSAPDKSGLPSDRFSAERTGGSVSTLTIQRTQQEDSAVYLCASTHGRQETQYFGPGTRLLVL.

This chain uses TRBV7-2 with TRBJ1-1; D is perhaps TRBD1 (5 bases). This CDR3 has 15 residues. Germline CDR1 SGHTA, CDR2 FQGNSA. The V and J ends lost 0 bases and 3 bases respectively, with 11 bases between them. The CDR3 DNA reads TGTGCCAGCAGCTTAGCCCTCGTCAGGGACACTGAAGCTTTCTTT. Its translation is CASSLALVRDTEAFF.

The V call is TRBV7-6, the J call TRBJ2-2, with D perhaps TRBD1 or TRBD2 (6 bases each). V dropped 5 bases and J dropped 0 bases, with 16 bases sitting between them. CDR1 and CDR2 (germline): SGHVS, FNYEAQ. The CDR3 is 17 residues long. Here the CDR3 DNA reads TGTGCCAGCAGCCGACTGGGGGCTAGCGCGAACACCGGGGAGCTGTTTTTT. Translated, it gives CASSRLGASANTGELFF.

The sample holds many counts of this clonotype. The V gene is TRBV9, the J gene TRBJ1-1; 8 positions agree with TRBD1. V gave up 3 bases and J gave up 4 bases; unmatched junction bases: 11. The CDR3 sequence is 16 residues long. The germline V gene encodes CDR1 SGDLS and CDR2 YYNGEE. The CDR3 loop is CASSATTGESGTEAFF. In DNA form, the CDR3 reads TGTGCCAGCAGCGCAACGACAGGGGAGTCGGGCACTGAAGCTTTCTTT.

The V gene is TRBV9, the J gene TRBJ1-2, with D uncertain. The CDR3 is made up of 14 amino acids. V shed 4 bases and J shed 0 bases, with 10 bases lying between them. Per germline, CDR1 SGDLS and CDR2 YYNGEE. CDR3 DNA sequence: TGTGCCAGCAGCCCCCGGCGGTCTAACTATGGCTACACCTTC. Translated: CASSPRRSNYGYTF. The variable domain in full, with the rest retrieved from reference TRBV9 and TRBJ1-2, is DSGVTQTPKHLITATGQRVTLRCSPRSGDLSVYWYQQSLDQGLQFLIQYYNGEERAKGNILERFSAQQFPDLHSELNLSSLELGDSALYFCASSPRRSNYGYTFGSGTRLTVV.

V and J are TRBV7-9 and TRBJ1-6; TRBD1 aligns across 8 bases. Germline assignment: CDR1 SEHNR and CDR2 FQNEAQ (reference sequence). The CDR3 loop spans 14 amino acids. The ends lost 1 base at V and 7 bases at J; junction bases unmatched: 0. CDR3 protein: CASSLDRGNSPLHF. In DNA, the CDR3 is TGTGCCAGCAGCTTAGACAGGGGGAATTCACCCCTCCACTTT.

This clonotype was observed a few times. CDR3 residues: CASSFTLGTPSYNEQFF. The CDR3 nucleotides read TGTGCCAGCAGTTTCACTCTAGGTACACCATCCTACAATGAGCAGTTCTTC. The gene calls are TRBV6-2 or TRBV6-3 and TRBJ2-1, with D uncertain. Trimming pared 4 bases from V and 1 base from J, leaving 17 bases between. CDR1 MNHEY and CDR2 SVGEGT come from the germline V gene. The CDR3 runs 17 residues.

This rearrangement joins TRBV10-3 to TRBJ1-4, with TRBD1 identical over 7 bases. Germline V CDR1 and CDR2: ENHRY, SYGVKD. The CDR3 has 15 residues. The ends lost 6 bases at V and 3 bases at J; junction bases unmatched: 7. The CDR3 nucleotides read TGTGCCATCAGCTACTCCGGGACAGCTAATGAAAAACTGTTTTTT. The encoded protein is CAISYSGTANEKLFF.

This sequence joins TRBV2 and TRBJ2-7; either TRBD1 or TRBD2 may fit D (5 bases each). The CDR3 contains 13 residues. CDR1 is SNHLY, CDR2 FYNNEI, per germline. V gave up 4 bases and J gave up 9 bases, with 16 bases separating them. The CDR3 DNA is TGTGCCAGCAGTGGGGACCTCTTAACGGGGCAGTACTTC. This sequence encodes CASSGDLLTGQYF. The variable domain in full, completed from reference TRBV2 and TRBJ2-7, reads EPEVTQTPSHQVTQMGQEVILRCVPISNHLYFYWYRQILGQKVEFLVSFYNNEISEKSEIFDDQFSVERPDGSNFTLKIRSTKLEDSAMYFCASSGDLLTGQYFGPGTRLTVT.

The V and J genes are TRBV5-1 and TRBJ2-2, with D possibly matching TRBD2 (5 bases). Trimming took off 0 bases at V and 0 bases at J, with 6 bases between the two ends. This CDR3 is built from 15 residues. The germline CDR1 and CDR2 sequences are SGHRS and YFSETQ. The CDR3 nucleotides are TGCGCCAGCAGCTTGGGAGCGGCGAACACCGGGGAGCTGTTTTTT. It encodes CASSLGAANTGELFF.

The rearrangement joins TRBV7-9 to TRBJ2-5; TRBD2 agrees at 9 bases. The CDR3 is made up of 19 amino acids. Germline lookup yields CDR1 SEHNR and CDR2 FQNEAQ (reference sequence). V was clipped by 5 bases and J by 5 bases; unmatched bases: 21. The CDR3 loop is CASSRLAVGGGSAAETQYF. The DNA for the CDR3 is TGTGCCAGCAGCCGACTAGCGGTCGGAGGGGGCTCTGCGGCGGAGACCCAGTACTTC.

V is TRBV5-1 and J is TRBJ2-5; D call uncertain. Trimming stripped 4 bases from V and 2 bases from J, with 9 bases between. The CDR3 runs to 13 residues. In germline, CDR1 is SGHRS, CDR2 YFSETQ. This CDR3 is CASSAPHQETQYF. The CDR3 DNA reads as TGCGCCAGCAGCGCCCCCCATCAAGAGACCCAGTACTTC.

V is TRBV9 and J is TRBJ1-2; 8 nucleotides agree with TRBD1. CDR3 length equals 16 residues. Trimming at V came to 4 bases and at J to 4 bases, leaving 12 bases not matched to a gene. Germline loops: CDR1 SGDLS, CDR2 YYNGEE. The CDR3 sequence: CASSTVGDRRAYGYTF. The DNA of the CDR3 is TGTGCCAGCAGCACTGTCGGGGACAGGCGGGCCTATGGCTACACCTTC.

This clonotype turned up a few times. The V call is TRBV4-1, the J call TRBJ1-1; 7 bases map to TRBD1. The CDR3 totals 13 residues. The V segment lost 1 base and the J segment 8 bases; nucleotides outside the gene matches: 4. In germline, CDR1 is MGHRA, CDR2 YSYEKL. The chain's CDR3 is CASSQARDSEAFF. The DNA of the CDR3 is TGCGCCAGCAGCCAAGCCCGGGACAGCGAAGCTTTCTTT.

This chain links TRBV10-3 with TRBJ2-5; D gene uncertain. This CDR3 is built from 11 residues. The germline CDR1 and CDR2 sequences are ENHRY and SYGVKD. V was trimmed by 6 bases and J by 4 bases, leaving 6 bases between them. CDR3 sequence: CAIRVGETQYF. Here the CDR3 DNA reads TGTGCCATCAGGGTGGGAGAGACCCAGTACTTC.

On this clonotype itself: One end of the junction is discordant with germline, which a read error may explain. The rearrangement links TRBV7-9 to TRBJ1-3; D unresolved. The CDR3 has 15 residues. The germline V gene has CDR1 SEHNR and CDR2 FQNEAQ (reference sequence). The CDR3 nucleotides read TGTGCCAGCAGCCCGGGAGCGAGGTCTGGAAAAACCATATATTTT. The encoded protein is CASSPGARSGKTIYF.

This clonotype has ten or more counts. The genes are TRBV24-1 and TRBJ2-1; tentative D call: TRBD2 (5 bases). V was pared by 5 bases and J by 0 bases, with 13 bases between. The CDR3 covers 16 residues. CDR1 is KGHDR, CDR2 SFDVKD, per germline. The CDR3 DNA is TGTGCCACCAGTGGATCAGAAGGGAGCTCCTACAATGAGCAGTTCTTC. Its protein product is CATSGSEGSSYNEQFF.